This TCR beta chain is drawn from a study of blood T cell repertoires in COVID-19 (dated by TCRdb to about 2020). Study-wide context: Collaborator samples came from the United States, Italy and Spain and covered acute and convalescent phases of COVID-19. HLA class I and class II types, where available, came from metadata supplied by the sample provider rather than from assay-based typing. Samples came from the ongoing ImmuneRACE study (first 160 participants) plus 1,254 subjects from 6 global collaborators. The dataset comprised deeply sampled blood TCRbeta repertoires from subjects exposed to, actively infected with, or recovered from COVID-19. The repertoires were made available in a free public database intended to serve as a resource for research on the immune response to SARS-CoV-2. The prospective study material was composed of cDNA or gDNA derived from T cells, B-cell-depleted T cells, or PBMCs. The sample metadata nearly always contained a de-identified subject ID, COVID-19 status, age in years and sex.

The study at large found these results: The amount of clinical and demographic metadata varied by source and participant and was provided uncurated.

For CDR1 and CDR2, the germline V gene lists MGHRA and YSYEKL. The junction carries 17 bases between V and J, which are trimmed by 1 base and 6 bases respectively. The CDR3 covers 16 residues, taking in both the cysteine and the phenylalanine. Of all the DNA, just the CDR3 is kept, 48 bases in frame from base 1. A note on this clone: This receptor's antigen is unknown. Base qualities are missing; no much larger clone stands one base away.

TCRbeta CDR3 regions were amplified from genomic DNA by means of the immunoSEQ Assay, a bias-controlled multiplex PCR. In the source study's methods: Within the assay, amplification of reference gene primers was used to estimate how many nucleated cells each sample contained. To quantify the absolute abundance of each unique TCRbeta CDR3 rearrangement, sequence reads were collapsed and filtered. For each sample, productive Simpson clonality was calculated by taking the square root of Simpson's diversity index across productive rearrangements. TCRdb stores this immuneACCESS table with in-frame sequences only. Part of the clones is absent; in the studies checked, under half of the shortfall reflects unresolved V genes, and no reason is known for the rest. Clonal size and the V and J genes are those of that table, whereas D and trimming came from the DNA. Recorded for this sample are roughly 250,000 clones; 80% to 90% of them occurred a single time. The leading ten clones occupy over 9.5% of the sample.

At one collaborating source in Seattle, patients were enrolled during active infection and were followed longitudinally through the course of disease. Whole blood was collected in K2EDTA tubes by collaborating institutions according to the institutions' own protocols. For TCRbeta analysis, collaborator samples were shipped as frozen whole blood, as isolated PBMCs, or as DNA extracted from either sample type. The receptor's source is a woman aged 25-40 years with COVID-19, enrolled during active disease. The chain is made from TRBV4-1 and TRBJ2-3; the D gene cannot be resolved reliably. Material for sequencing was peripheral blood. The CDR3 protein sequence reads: CASSQVNLVSMDTQYF. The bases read TGCGCCAGCAGCCAAGTAAATCTTGTCTCTATGGATACGCAGTATTTT.